These 6 T cell receptor beta chains were all obtained from the same sample, sequenced in a study of T cells in localized non-small cell lung cancer. Profiled with immunoSEQ multiplex PCR; TCRdb holds only in-frame clones, not every one. The table shows 3,000 to 4,000 clones, with around 30% occurring only once. The specimen comprised lung tumor tissue, sampled before any cancer treatment. The source is a female donor at least 60 years old with stage I lung adenocarcinoma.

This sequence joins TRBV19 and TRBJ1-3; the D is unclear. The CDR3 totals 14 residues. V was pared by 7 bases and J by 4 bases, with 14 bases between. Germline CDR1 is LNHDA and CDR2 is SQIVND (reference sequence). The CDR3 DNA sequence: TGTGCCAGTACCGCGGCGGAGGCAGGAAACACCATATATTTT. Translating it yields CASTAAEAGNTIYF.

This clone is categorized as large (0.1 to 1%). Other DNA sequences of this sample code for an identical CDR3. The rearrangement links TRBV14 to TRBJ2-5; no clear D gene. The CDR3 length is 13 residues. Germline CDR1 and CDR2: SGHDN and FVKESK. V shed 3 bases and J shed 3 bases, with 8 bases lying between them. The chain's CDR3 is CASSQAPKETQYF. The DNA of the CDR3 is TGTGCCAGCAGCCAGGCCCCCAAAGAGACCCAGTACTTC. Filled out from reference TRBV14 and TRBJ2-5, the complete variable domain reads EAGVTQFPSHSVIEKGQTVTLRCDPISGHDNLYWYRRVMGKEIKFLLHFVKESKQDESGMPNNRFLAERTGGTYSTLKVQPAELEDSGVYFCASSQAPKETQYFGPGTRLLVL.

The genes are TRBV6-8 and TRBJ2-7; 8 bases line up with TRBD1. This CDR3 comprises 16 residues. After removal of 8 bases from V and 2 bases from J, the junction contained 14 bases not matched to a gene. CDR1 and CDR2 from the germline V gene are MNHGY and SAAAGT. CDR3 nucleotide sequence: TGTGCCAGCCGTCAGGGGGCGGGACTGAGACCCTACGAGCAGTACTTC. The encoded protein is CASRQGAGLRPYEQYF.

The chain is built from TRBV25-1 and TRBJ1-2, with D perhaps matching TRBD1 (5 bases). Germline-derived CDR1 and CDR2 are MGHDK and SYGVNS. V shed 1 base and J shed 3 bases, with 15 bases lying between them. The CDR3 has 16 amino acids. The CDR3 spells CASSESPGRVDYGYTF. Written as DNA, the CDR3 is TGTGCCAGCAGTGAATCGCCAGGGCGGGTGGACTATGGCTACACCTTC.

The rearrangement links TRBV12-5 to TRBJ1-1; D is uncertain. V lost 5 bases, J lost 4 bases, and 11 bases lay in between. Germline V lookup: CDR1 LGHNT, CDR2 FRNRAP. CDR3 length equals 13 residues. The CDR3 here is CASGPPDGTEAFF. In DNA, the CDR3 is TGTGCTAGTGGTCCGCCCGACGGCACTGAAGCTTTCTTT.

This chain connects TRBV18 to TRBJ1-2; no clear D. This CDR3 is 14 amino acids long. The V and J ends lost 0 bases and 5 bases respectively, with 10 bases between them. The germline V gene has CDR1 KGHSH and CDR2 LQKENI. This chain's CDR3 is CASSPPAWVYGYTF. DNA for the CDR3: TGTGCCAGCTCACCACCGGCATGGGTGTATGGCTACACCTTC.